This T cell receptor beta chain came from a study of blood T cell repertoires in COVID-19. Libraries were prepared by immunoSEQ multiplex PCR; TCRdb keeps only in-frame clonotypes and omits some of them. Found here are some 130,000 clones, roughly nine tenths of them singletons; the top ten hold 3.7%. Trimming took 3 bases from V and 4 from J; bases not matched to a gene: 5. The CDR3 is 16 residues long. CDR1 is MNHNY, CDR2 SVGAGI, per germline (reference sequence). V gene TRBV6-6 combines with J gene TRBJ2-1; 11 nucleotides align to TRBD2. The TCR originated in a man aged 45 to 65 with active COVID-19. What was sequenced was peripheral blood. The CDR3 DNA follows: TGTGCCAGCAGTTATGTCCTAGCGGGGGGTTACAATGAGCAGTTCTTC. Its translation: CASSYVLAGGYNEQFF.